Presented here are 8 T cell receptor beta chains from one specimen sequenced in a study of cytomegalovirus exposure and HLA in healthy donors. Amplification used 60 Vbeta primers and 13 Jbeta primers. TCRdb keeps only in-frame clones here, not all; method: immunoSEQ multiplex PCR. The sample table sets out some 130,000 clones. Sequenced: PBMCs. The receptors come from a woman aged 40 to 50 in good health and CMV-seropositive.

The V and J genes are TRBV12-5 and TRBJ1-5, with D perhaps matching TRBD1 (5 bases). This CDR3 contains 13 residues. V gave up 8 bases and J gave up 7 bases, with 15 bases separating them. From germline, CDR1 is LGHNT and CDR2 FRNRAP. This CDR3 reads CASSRGGPQPQHF. For the CDR3, the DNA is TGTGCTAGTTCAAGGGGAGGCCCCCAGCCCCAGCATTTT.

This chain links TRBV6-5 with TRBJ2-7; 9 nucleotides line up with TRBD1. V shed 2 bases and J 4 bases; nucleotides not matched to a gene: 6. Per the germline V gene, CDR1 is MNHEY and CDR2 is SVGAGI. This CDR3 spans 15 amino acids. CDR3 in DNA: TGTGCCAGCAGTTACATCGGGACAGGGATTTACGAGCAGTACTTC. Its protein is CASSYIGTGIYEQYF.

This chain uses TRBV27 with TRBJ2-7; weak D call: TRBD2 (5 bases). CDR3 length equals 15 residues. Germline V gene lookup returns CDR1 MNHEY and CDR2 SMNVEV (reference sequence). Trimming cost V 0 bases and J 3 bases, with 12 bases left between them. CDR3 DNA: TGTGCCAGCAGTTTATCTGGCGGGTCCTTCTACGAGCAGTACTTC. This codes for CASSLSGGSFYEQYF.

The rearrangement links TRBV5-1 to TRBJ2-7; TRBD1 agrees at 7 bases. Germline lookup yields CDR1 SGHRS and CDR2 YFSETQ. The CDR3 has 14 residues. The V gene end was trimmed by 0 bases and the J gene end by 4 bases; junction bases not matched to a gene: 4. The CDR3 DNA reads TGCGCCAGCAGCTTGGTAGGGGGCGGGTACGAGCAGTACTTC. Its translation is CASSLVGGGYEQYF.

The chain employs TRBV19 and TRBJ2-2; 10 nucleotides match TRBD2. The junction had 10 bases not matched to a gene; V was cut back by 5 bases and J by 1 base. This CDR3 comprises 18 residues. The germline CDR1 and CDR2 sequences are LNHDA and SQIVND (reference sequence). CDR3 amino acids: CASSSRLAGGQNTGELFF. In DNA form, the CDR3 reads TGTGCCAGTAGTTCCCGATTAGCGGGAGGACAGAACACCGGGGAGCTGTTTTTT.

The genes are TRBV5-1 and TRBJ1-2; the D gene is possibly TRBD1 (6 bases). This CDR3 region has 16 residues. The V and J ends lost 0 bases and 4 bases respectively, with 16 bases between them. Germline lookup yields CDR1 SGHRS and CDR2 YFSETQ. The DNA for the CDR3 is TGCGCCAGCAGCTTGGTTGAGACAGGTGACCCCTATGGCTACACCTTC. It specifies CASSLVETGDPYGYTF.

The DNA of the CDR3 is TGTGCCAGTAGTTATTCTGACACTCTCTATGGCTACACCTTC. It is translated as CASSYSDTLYGYTF. The chain couples TRBV19 to TRBJ1-2; D is uncertain. The V end was cut by 5 bases, the J end by 4 bases, with 14 bases between. This CDR3 is built from 14 residues. CDR1 and CDR2 (germline): LNHDA, SQIVND (reference sequence).

The chain links TRBV14 to TRBJ1-2, with TRBD1 matching 10 bases. The germline gives CDR1 SGHDN, CDR2 FVKESK. Losses at the gene ends were 4 bases for V and 3 bases for J; bases not matched to a gene: 8. The CDR3 has 16 residues. CDR3 residues: CASSPWGQGKDYGYTF. In DNA, the CDR3 is TGTGCCAGCAGCCCATGGGGACAGGGGAAGGACTATGGCTACACCTTC.